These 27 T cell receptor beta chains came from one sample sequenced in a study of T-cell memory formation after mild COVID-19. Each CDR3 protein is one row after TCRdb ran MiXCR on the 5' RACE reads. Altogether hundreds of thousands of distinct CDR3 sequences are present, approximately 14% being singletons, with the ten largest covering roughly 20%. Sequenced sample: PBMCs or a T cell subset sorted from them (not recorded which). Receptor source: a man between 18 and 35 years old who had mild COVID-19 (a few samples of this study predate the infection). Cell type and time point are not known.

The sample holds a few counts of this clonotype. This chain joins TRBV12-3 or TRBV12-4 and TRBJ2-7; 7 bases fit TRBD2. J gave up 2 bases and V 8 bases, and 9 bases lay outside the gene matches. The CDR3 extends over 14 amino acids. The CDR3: CASGEGPTTYEQYF. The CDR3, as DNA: TGTGCCAGCGGGGAGGGCCCTACCACCTACGAGCAGTACTTC.

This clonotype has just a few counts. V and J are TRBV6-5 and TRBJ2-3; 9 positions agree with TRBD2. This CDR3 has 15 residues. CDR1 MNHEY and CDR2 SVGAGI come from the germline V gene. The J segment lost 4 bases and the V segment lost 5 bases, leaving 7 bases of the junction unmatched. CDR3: CASSLAGGLSDTQYF. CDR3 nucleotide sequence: TGTGCCAGCAGTCTGGCGGGGGGGCTCTCAGATACGCAGTATTTT.

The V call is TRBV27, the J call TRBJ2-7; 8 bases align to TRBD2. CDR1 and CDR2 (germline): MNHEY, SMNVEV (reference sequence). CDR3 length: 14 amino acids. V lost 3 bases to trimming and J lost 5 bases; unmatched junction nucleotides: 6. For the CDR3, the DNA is TGTGCCAGCAGTTTGGCCCTCGGGGGGGACGAGCAGTACTTC. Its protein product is CASSLALGGDEQYF.

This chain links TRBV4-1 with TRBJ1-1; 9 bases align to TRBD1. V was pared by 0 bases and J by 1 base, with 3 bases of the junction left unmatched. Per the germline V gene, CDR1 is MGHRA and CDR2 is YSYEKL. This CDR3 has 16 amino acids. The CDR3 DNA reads TGCGCCAGCAGCCAAGATGGGACAGGGTCGAACACTGAAGCTTTCTTT. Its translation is CASSQDGTGSNTEAFF.

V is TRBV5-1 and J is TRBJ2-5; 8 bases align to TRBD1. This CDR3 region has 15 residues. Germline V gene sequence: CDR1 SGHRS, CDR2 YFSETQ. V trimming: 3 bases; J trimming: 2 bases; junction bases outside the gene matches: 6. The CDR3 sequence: CASSSGTGDQETQYF. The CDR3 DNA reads TGCGCCAGCAGCTCCGGGACAGGCGATCAAGAGACCCAGTACTTC.

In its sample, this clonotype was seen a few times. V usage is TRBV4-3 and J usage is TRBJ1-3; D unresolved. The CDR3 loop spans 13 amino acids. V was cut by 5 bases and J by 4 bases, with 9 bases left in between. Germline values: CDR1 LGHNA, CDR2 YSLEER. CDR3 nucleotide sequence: TGCGCCAGCAGCACGGGCCCCGGAAACACCATATATTTT. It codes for CASSTGPGNTIYF.

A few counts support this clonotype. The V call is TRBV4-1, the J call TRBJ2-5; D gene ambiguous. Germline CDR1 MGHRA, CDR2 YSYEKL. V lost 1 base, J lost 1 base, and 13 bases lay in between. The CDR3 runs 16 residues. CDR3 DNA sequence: TGCGCCAGCAGCCAAGGCCACCGACACGTCCAAGAGACCCAGTACTTC. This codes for CASSQGHRHVQETQYF.

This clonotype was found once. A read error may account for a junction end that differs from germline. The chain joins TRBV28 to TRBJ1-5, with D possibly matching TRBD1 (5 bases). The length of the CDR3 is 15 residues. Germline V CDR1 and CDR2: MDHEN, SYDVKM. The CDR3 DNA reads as TGTGCCAGCAGTTTCGGCGGGACGAACAATCAGCACCAGCATTTT. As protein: CASSFGGTNNQHQHF.

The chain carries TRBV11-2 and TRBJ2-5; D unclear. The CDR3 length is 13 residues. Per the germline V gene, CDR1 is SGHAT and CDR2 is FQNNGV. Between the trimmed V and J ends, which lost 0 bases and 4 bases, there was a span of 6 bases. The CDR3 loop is CASSLDPRETQYF. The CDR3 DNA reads TGTGCCAGCAGCTTAGACCCCAGAGAGACCCAGTACTTC.

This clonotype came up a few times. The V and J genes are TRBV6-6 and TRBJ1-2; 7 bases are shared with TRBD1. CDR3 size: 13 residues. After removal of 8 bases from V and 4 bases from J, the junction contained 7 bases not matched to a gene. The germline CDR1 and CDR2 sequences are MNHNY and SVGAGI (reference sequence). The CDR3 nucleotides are TGTGCCAGCCTAGACAGGGTCGGCTATGGCTACACCTTC. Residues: CASLDRVGYGYTF.

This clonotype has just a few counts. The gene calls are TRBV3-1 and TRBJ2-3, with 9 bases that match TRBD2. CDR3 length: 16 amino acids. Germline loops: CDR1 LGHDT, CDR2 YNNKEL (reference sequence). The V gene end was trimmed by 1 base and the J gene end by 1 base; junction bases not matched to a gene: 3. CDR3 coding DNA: TGTGCCAGCAGCCAAGGCCGGACTAGCGGCACAGATACGCAGTATTTT. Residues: CASSQGRTSGTDTQYF.

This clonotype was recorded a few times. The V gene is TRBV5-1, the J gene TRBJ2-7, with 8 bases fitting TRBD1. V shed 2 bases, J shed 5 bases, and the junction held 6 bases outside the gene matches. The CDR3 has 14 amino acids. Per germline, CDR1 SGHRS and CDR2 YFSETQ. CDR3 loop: CASSLVAGGHEQYF. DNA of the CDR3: TGCGCCAGCAGCTTAGTGGCAGGGGGCCACGAGCAGTACTTC.

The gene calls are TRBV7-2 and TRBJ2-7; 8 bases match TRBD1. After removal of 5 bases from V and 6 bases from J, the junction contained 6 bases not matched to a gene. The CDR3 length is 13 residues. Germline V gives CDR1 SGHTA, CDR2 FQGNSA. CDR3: CASSPTGGLEQYF. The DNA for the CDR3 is TGTGCCAGCAGCCCTACAGGGGGGCTCGAGCAGTACTTC.

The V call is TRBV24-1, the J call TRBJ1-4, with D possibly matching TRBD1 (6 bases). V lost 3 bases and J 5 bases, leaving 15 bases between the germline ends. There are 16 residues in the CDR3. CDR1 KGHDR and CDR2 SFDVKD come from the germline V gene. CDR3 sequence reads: CATSDASGRGNEKLFF. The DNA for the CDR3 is TGTGCCACCAGTGATGCGTCAGGGAGGGGGAATGAAAAACTGTTTTTT.

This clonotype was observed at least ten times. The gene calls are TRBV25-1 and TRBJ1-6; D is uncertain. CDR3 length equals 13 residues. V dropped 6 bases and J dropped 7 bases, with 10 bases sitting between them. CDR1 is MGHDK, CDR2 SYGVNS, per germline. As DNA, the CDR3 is TGTGCCAGCAGCCCGGACGGAAATTCACCCCTCCACTTT. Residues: CASSPDGNSPLHF.

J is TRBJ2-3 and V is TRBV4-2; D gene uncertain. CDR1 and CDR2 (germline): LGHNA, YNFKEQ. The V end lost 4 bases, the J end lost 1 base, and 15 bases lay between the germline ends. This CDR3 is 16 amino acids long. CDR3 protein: CASSPPSPGGTDTQYF. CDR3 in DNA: TGTGCCAGCAGCCCACCATCGCCGGGCGGCACAGATACGCAGTATTTT.

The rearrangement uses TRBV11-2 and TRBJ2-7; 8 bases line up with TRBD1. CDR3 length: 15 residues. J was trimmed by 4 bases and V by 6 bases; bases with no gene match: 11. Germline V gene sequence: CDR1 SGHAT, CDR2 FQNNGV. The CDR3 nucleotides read TGTGCCAGCAGTTACACCGGACAGGGTCAGTACGAGCAGTACGTC. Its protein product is CASSYTGQGQYEQYV.

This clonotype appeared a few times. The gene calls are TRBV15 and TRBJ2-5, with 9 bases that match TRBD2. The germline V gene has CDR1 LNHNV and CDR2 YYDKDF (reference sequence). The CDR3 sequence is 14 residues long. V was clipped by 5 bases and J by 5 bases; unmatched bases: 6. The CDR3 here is CATSGQRGAETQYF. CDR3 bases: TGTGCCACCAGCGGGCAGCGGGGGGCGGAGACCCAGTACTTC.

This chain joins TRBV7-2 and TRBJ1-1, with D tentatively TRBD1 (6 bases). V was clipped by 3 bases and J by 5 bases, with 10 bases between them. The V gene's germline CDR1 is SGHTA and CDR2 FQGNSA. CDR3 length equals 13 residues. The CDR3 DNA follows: TGTGCCAGCAGCTTGTCAGGGGAAACTGAAGCTTTCTTT. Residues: CASSLSGETEAFF.

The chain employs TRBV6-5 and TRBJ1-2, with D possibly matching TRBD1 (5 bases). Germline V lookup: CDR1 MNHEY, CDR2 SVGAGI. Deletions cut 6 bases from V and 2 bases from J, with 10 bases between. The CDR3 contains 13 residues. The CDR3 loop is CASSSTENYGYTF. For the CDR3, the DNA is TGTGCCAGCAGCTCGACAGAGAACTATGGCTACACCTTC.

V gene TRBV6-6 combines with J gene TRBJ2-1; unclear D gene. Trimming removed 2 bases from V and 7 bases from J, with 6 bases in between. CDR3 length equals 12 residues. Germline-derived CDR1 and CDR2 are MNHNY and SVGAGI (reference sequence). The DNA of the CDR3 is TGTGCCAGCAGTTACAATGGGAATGAGCAGTTCTTC. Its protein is CASSYNGNEQFF.

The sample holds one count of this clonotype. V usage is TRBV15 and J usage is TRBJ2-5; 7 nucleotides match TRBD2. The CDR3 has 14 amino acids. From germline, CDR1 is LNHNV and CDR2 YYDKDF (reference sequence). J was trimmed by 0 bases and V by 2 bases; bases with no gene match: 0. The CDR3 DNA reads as TGTGCCACCAGCAGACGGGGGGACCAAGAGACCCAGTACTTC. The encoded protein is CATSRRGDQETQYF.

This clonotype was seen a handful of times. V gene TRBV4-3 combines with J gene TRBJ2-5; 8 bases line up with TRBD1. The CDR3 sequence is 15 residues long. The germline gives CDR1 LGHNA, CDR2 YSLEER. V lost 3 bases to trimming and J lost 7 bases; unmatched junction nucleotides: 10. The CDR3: CASSQSDRALGTQYF. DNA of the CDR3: TGCGCCAGCAGCCAGTCGGACAGGGCCCTAGGGACCCAGTACTTC.

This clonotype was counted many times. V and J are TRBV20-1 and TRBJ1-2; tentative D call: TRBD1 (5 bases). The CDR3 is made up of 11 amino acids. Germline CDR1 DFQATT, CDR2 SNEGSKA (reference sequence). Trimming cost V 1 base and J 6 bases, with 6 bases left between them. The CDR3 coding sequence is TGCAGTGCTAGAGGGGGACATGGCTACACCTTC. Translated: CSARGGHGYTF.

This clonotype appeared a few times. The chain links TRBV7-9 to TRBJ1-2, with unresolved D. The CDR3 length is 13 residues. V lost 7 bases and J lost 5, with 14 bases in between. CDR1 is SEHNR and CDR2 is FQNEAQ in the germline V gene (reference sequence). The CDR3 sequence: CASTSDVAYGYTF. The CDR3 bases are TGTGCCAGCACCTCGGACGTAGCGTATGGCTACACCTTC.

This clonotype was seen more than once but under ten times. Written as DNA, the CDR3 is TGCAGTGCTAGCGGGCCCCGACCGGAGACCCAGTACTTC. Translating gives CSASGPRPETQYF. V usage is TRBV20-1 and J usage is TRBJ2-5; D is ambiguous. Trimming stripped 3 bases from V and 5 bases from J, with 13 bases between. The germline CDR1 and CDR2 sequences are DFQATT and SNEGSKA (reference sequence). This CDR3 is built from 13 residues.

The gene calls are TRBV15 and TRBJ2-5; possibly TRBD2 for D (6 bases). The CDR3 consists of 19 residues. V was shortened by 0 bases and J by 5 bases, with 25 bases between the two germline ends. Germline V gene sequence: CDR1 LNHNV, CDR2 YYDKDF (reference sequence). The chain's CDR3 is CATSRDRISGTPDRETQYF. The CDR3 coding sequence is TGTGCCACCAGCAGAGATCGGATTAGCGGAACTCCCGACCGGGAGACCCAGTACTTC.